The rows below give T cell receptor beta chains drawn from one sample of a study of neurological immune-mediated disorders. A single record per CDR3 protein comes from TCRdb applying MiXCR to the 5' RACE reads. There are some 70,000 distinct CDR3 sequences in the sample; 4.5% to 5.5% occur only once, and 6.9% lies in the top ten. The sample was PBMCs. The receptors stem from a man younger than 45 with multiple sclerosis. Each CDR3 is given with its conserved first and last residue. A D gene is named only where the DNA matches it firmly. Only part of the rows carry a size: once, few, many, or a class if the clone is expanded.

j_gene: TRBJ2-4
abundance: NA
d_gene: TRBD1
v_gene: TRBV6-1
CDR3aa: CASSETLTRGQGAYIQYF
CDR3nt: TGTGCCAGCAGTGAAACGCTCACGAGGGGACAGGGGGCTTACATTCAGTACTTC

j_gene: TRBJ1-1
abundance: many
d_gene: NA
v_gene: TRBV15
CDR3aa: CATSRGSDGYGTEAFF
CDR3nt: TGTGCCACCAGCAGAGGTTCGGACGGGTATGGGACTGAAGCTTTCTTT

j_gene: TRBJ2-3
abundance: few
d_gene: NA
v_gene: TRBV7-2
CDR3aa: CASSQLLWTGRAADTQYF
CDR3nt: TGTGCCAGCAGCCAACTATTGTGGACAGGGAGGGCAGCAGATACGCAGTATTTT

j_gene: TRBJ1-1
abundance: many
d_gene: NA
v_gene: TRBV5-1
CDR3aa: CASSPGRGYTEAFF
CDR3nt: TGCGCCAGCAGCCCGGGTCGCGGCTACACTGAAGCTTTCTTT

j_gene: TRBJ1-4
abundance: many
d_gene: TRBD1
v_gene: TRBV9
CDR3aa: CASSVQGGGNEKLFF
CDR3nt: TGTGCCAGCAGCGTCCAGGGGGGAGGTAATGAAAAACTGTTTTTT

j_gene: TRBJ1-1
abundance: many
d_gene: TRBD1
v_gene: TRBV7-9
CDR3aa: CASSLPGTDEAFF
CDR3nt: TGTGCCAGCAGCTTACCCGGGACAGATGAAGCTTTCTTT

j_gene: TRBJ1-1
abundance: many
d_gene: NA
v_gene: TRBV2
CDR3aa: CASSEGTPEAFF
CDR3nt: TGTGCCAGCAGTGAAGGAACTCCCGAAGCTTTCTTT

j_gene: TRBJ2-1
abundance: many
d_gene: TRBD1
v_gene: TRBV7-3
CDR3aa: CASSLLGTDYNEQFF
CDR3nt: TGTGCCAGCAGCTTATTGGGGACAGACTACAATGAGCAGTTCTTC

j_gene: TRBJ2-5
abundance: many
d_gene: NA
v_gene: TRBV12-3/TRBV12-4
CDR3aa: CASSWTSGGTQYF
CDR3nt: TGTGCCAGCAGCTGGACCAGTGGGGGGACCCAGTACTTC

j_gene: TRBJ1-5
abundance: many
d_gene: NA
v_gene: TRBV20-1
CDR3aa: CSAGQNNQPQHF
CDR3nt: TGCAGTGCCGGGCAGAACAATCAGCCCCAGCATTTT

j_gene: TRBJ2-5
abundance: many
d_gene: NA
v_gene: TRBV6-6
CDR3aa: CASSYRAGAGQETQYF
CDR3nt: TGTGCCAGCAGTTACCGCGCAGGGGCAGGCCAAGAGACCCAGTACTTC

j_gene: TRBJ1-1
abundance: many
d_gene: NA
v_gene: TRBV7-6
CDR3aa: CASSFGGGWDTEAFF
CDR3nt: TGTGCCAGCAGCTTCGGGGGGGGATGGGATACTGAAGCTTTCTTT

j_gene: TRBJ1-2
abundance: many
d_gene: NA
v_gene: TRBV4-1
CDR3aa: CASSHPPRGIQDGYTF
CDR3nt: TGCGCCAGCAGCCATCCGCCTAGGGGGATTCAGGATGGCTACACCTTC

j_gene: TRBJ2-1
abundance: NA
d_gene: TRBD2
v_gene: TRBV12-3/TRBV12-4
CDR3aa: CASSFVAGLSSYNEQFF
CDR3nt: TGTGCCAGCAGTTTTGTAGCGGGGTTGAGCTCCTACAATGAGCAGTTCTTC

j_gene: TRBJ2-1
abundance: many
d_gene: NA
v_gene: TRBV24-1
CDR3aa: CATSDRFGRGRYNEQFF
CDR3nt: TGTGCCACCAGTGACCGCTTTGGGAGGGGGCGATACAATGAGCAGTTCTTC

j_gene: TRBJ1-2
abundance: many
d_gene: TRBD1
v_gene: TRBV7-8
CDR3aa: CASSPSGDRGQRRGYTF
CDR3nt: TGTGCCAGCAGCCCCTCCGGGGACAGGGGACAACGGCGTGGCTACACCTTC

j_gene: TRBJ1-1
abundance: many
d_gene: NA
v_gene: TRBV10-3
CDR3aa: CAIRSNTVNTEAFF
CDR3nt: TGTGCCATCAGGAGCAATACGGTGAACACTGAAGCTTTCTTT

j_gene: TRBJ1-1
abundance: many
d_gene: NA
v_gene: TRBV6-5
CDR3aa: CASSYKLNTEAFF
CDR3nt: TGTGCCAGCAGTTACAAGCTGAACACTGAAGCTTTCTTT

j_gene: TRBJ2-2
abundance: many
d_gene: NA
v_gene: TRBV7-8
CDR3aa: CASSPSGTPLYKRGELFF
CDR3nt: TGTGCCAGCAGCCCCTCCGGGACACCTTTATATAAACGGGGGGAGCTGTTTTTT

j_gene: TRBJ2-2
abundance: many
d_gene: TRBD2
v_gene: TRBV5-1
CDR3aa: CASSFPGGTRNTGELFF
CDR3nt: TGCGCCAGCAGCTTCCCCGGGGGGACTAGAAATACCGGGGAGCTGTTTTTT

j_gene: TRBJ2-5
abundance: many
d_gene: TRBD2
v_gene: TRBV20-1
CDR3aa: CSARQLAGEVETQYF
CDR3nt: TGCAGTGCCCGTCAACTAGCGGGGGAAGTAGAGACCCAGTACTTC

j_gene: TRBJ1-1
abundance: many
d_gene: NA
v_gene: TRBV4-1
CDR3aa: CASSPRTPMNTEAFF
CDR3nt: TGCGCCAGCAGCCCCAGGACACCCATGAACACTGAAGCTTTCTTT

j_gene: TRBJ1-1
abundance: many
d_gene: NA
v_gene: TRBV24-1
CDR3aa: CATSDLPSMNTEAFF
CDR3nt: TGTGCCACCAGTGACCTTCCAAGCATGAACACTGAAGCTTTCTTT

j_gene: TRBJ1-1
abundance: many
d_gene: TRBD1
v_gene: TRBV14
CDR3aa: CASSQGGQGVETEAFF
CDR3nt: TGTGCCAGCAGCCAAGGCGGACAGGGAGTGGAAACTGAAGCTTTCTTT

j_gene: TRBJ2-5
abundance: many
d_gene: NA
v_gene: TRBV5-1
CDR3aa: CASSLAKGLGETQYF
CDR3nt: TGCGCCAGCAGCTTGGCCAAGGGCCTGGGAGAGACCCAGTACTTC

j_gene: TRBJ1-1
abundance: many
d_gene: NA
v_gene: TRBV7-6
CDR3aa: CASSRGLNTEAFF
CDR3nt: TGTGCCAGCAGCAGGGGCCTGAACACTGAAGCTTTCTTT

j_gene: TRBJ2-5
abundance: NA
d_gene: NA
v_gene: TRBV12-3/TRBV12-4
CDR3aa: CASSMTAPETQYF
CDR3nt: TGTGCCAGCAGCATGACAGCCCCAGAGACCCAGTACTTC

j_gene: TRBJ2-2
abundance: few
d_gene: TRBD1
v_gene: TRBV3-1
CDR3aa: CASSPDREAGELFF
CDR3nt: TGTGCCAGCAGCCCGGACAGGGAGGCCGGGGAGCTGTTTTTT

j_gene: TRBJ1-1
abundance: few
d_gene: NA
v_gene: TRBV5-1
CDR3aa: CASSSSMTANTEAFF
CDR3nt: TGCGCCAGCAGCTCCTCGATGACTGCTAACACTGAAGCTTTCTTT

j_gene: TRBJ2-2
abundance: many
d_gene: NA
v_gene: TRBV5-6
CDR3aa: CASSLTALRNTGELFF
CDR3nt: TGTGCCAGCAGCTTGACAGCCCTTCGCAACACCGGGGAGCTGTTTTTT

j_gene: TRBJ2-3
abundance: NA
d_gene: TRBD2
v_gene: TRBV11-3
CDR3aa: CASSLLAGGTDTQYF
CDR3nt: TGTGCCAGCAGCCTCCTAGCGGGGGGAACAGATACGCAGTATTTT

j_gene: TRBJ1-6
abundance: many
d_gene: TRBD1
v_gene: TRBV12-3/TRBV12-4
CDR3aa: CASSRGQGYNSPLHF
CDR3nt: TGTGCCAGCAGCCGAGGACAGGGCTATAATTCACCCCTCCACTTT

j_gene: TRBJ1-1
abundance: NA
d_gene: NA
v_gene: TRBV5-1
CDR3aa: CASSFKGNTEAFF
CDR3nt: TGCGCCAGCAGCTTTAAAGGGAACACTGAAGCTTTCTTT

j_gene: TRBJ2-2
abundance: many
d_gene: NA
v_gene: TRBV29-1
CDR3aa: CSARSSGNTGELFF
CDR3nt: TGCAGCGCTCGGAGTTCGGGGAACACCGGGGAGCTGTTTTTT

j_gene: TRBJ1-2
abundance: many
d_gene: NA
v_gene: TRBV5-1
CDR3aa: CASSGDTPYGYTF
CDR3nt: TGCGCCAGCAGCGGAGATACCCCCTATGGCTACACCTTC

j_gene: TRBJ1-2
abundance: few
d_gene: NA
v_gene: TRBV10-3
CDR3aa: CAITGNYGYTF
CDR3nt: TGTGCCATCACAGGGAACTATGGCTACACCTTC

j_gene: TRBJ1-1
abundance: many
d_gene: NA
v_gene: TRBV7-9
CDR3aa: CASSTSPGPEAFF
CDR3nt: TGTGCCAGCAGCACGTCGCCGGGACCTGAAGCTTTCTTT

j_gene: TRBJ1-1
abundance: few
d_gene: NA
v_gene: TRBV29-1
CDR3aa: CSVEGTGRRTEAFF
CDR3nt: TGCAGCGTTGAAGGAACGGGGAGAAGGACTGAAGCTTTCTTT

j_gene: TRBJ1-6
abundance: many
d_gene: NA
v_gene: TRBV2
CDR3aa: CASSVRLSDSPLHF
CDR3nt: TGTGCCAGCAGTGTACGCCTTAGCGATTCACCCCTCCACTTT

j_gene: TRBJ1-1
abundance: many
d_gene: NA
v_gene: TRBV10-2
CDR3aa: CASSDPLRSRLSEAFF
CDR3nt: TGCGCCAGCAGTGACCCGCTAAGGAGTCGGTTAAGTGAAGCTTTCTTT

j_gene: TRBJ1-3
abundance: many
d_gene: TRBD1
v_gene: TRBV4-1
CDR3aa: CASSQPGGRNTIYF
CDR3nt: TGCGCCAGCAGCCAACCAGGGGGGCGGAACACCATATATTTT

j_gene: TRBJ2-1
abundance: NA
d_gene: TRBD1
v_gene: TRBV5-6
CDR3aa: CASGHTGQGTNEQFF
CDR3nt: TGTGCCAGCGGACATACGGGACAGGGGACAAATGAGCAGTTCTTC